The rows below give T cell receptor beta chains drawn from one sample of a study of early T cells in non-severe SARS-CoV-2 infection. TCRdb reprocessed the 5' RACE reads with MiXCR, giving one entry per CDR3 protein. The sample consists of about 22,000 distinct CDR3 sequences, 3.6% of them appearing once. Sequencing input: whole blood. Receptor source: an adult who was a healthcare worker with PCR-confirmed SARS-CoV-2 infection or an uninfected control (not recorded which). CDR3s include the opening cysteine and the closing phenylalanine or tryptophan. The D gene is left open where the match is weak. Rows may omit the clone size; those that give it use once, few, many or a size class.

j_call d_call v_call clone_size cdr3_aa cdr3_nt
TRBJ1-2 . TRBV2 many CASSPDGYGYTF TGTGCCAGCAGTCCGGACGGCTATGGCTACACCTTC
TRBJ1-2 . TRBV6-5 many CASSPMGDGTYGYTF TGTGCCAGCAGTCCCATGGGGGACGGAACCTATGGCTACACCTTC
TRBJ2-1 TRBD2 TRBV18 many CASSPPGLAGVNEQFF TGTGCCAGCTCACCACCGGGACTAGCGGGAGTCAATGAGCAGTTCTTC
TRBJ2-5 TRBD2 TRBV5-1 few CASSVAGAGETQYF TGCGCCAGCAGCGTAGCGGGGGCGGGAGAGACCCAGTACTTC
TRBJ1-2 . TRBV12-3/TRBV12-4 many CASSPDSNYGYTF TGTGCCAGCAGTCCGGACAGTAACTATGGCTACACCTTC
TRBJ1-1 . TRBV27 many CASRSSGGVTEAFF TGTGCCAGCAGGTCCAGCGGGGGCGTCACTGAAGCTTTCTTT
TRBJ1-6 . TRBV18 . CASSPGGNYNSPLHF TGTGCCAGCTCACCAGGCGGTAACTATAATTCACCCCTCCACTTT
TRBJ2-7 TRBD2 TRBV15 many CATSRGGRAYEQYF TGTGCCACCAGCAGAGGAGGGAGGGCCTACGAGCAGTACTTC
TRBJ2-7 . TRBV20-1 many CSALYGGPGEQYF TGCAGTGCGCTCTACGGGGGCCCGGGAGAGCAGTACTTC
TRBJ2-2 . TRBV5-6 many CASSLEGGANTGELFF TGTGCCAGCAGCTTGGAAGGCGGGGCGAACACCGGGGAGCTGTTTTTT
TRBJ1-6 . TRBV5-5 many CASSLTENYNSPLHF TGTGCCAGCAGCTTGACAGAAAACTATAATTCACCCCTCCACTTT
TRBJ2-1 . TRBV7-6 many CASSPGQGSYNEQFF TGTGCCAGCAGCCCAGGCCAGGGCTCCTACAATGAGCAGTTCTTC
TRBJ1-6 TRBD1 TRBV6-4 many CASSDGAGGNAPLHF TGTGCCAGCAGTGACGGGGCAGGGGGGAATGCACCCCTCCACTTT
TRBJ1-1 . TRBV5-5 medium-sized CASSPEGRPNTEAFF TGTGCCAGCAGTCCAGAAGGAAGGCCGAACACTGAAGCTTTCTTT
TRBJ1-6 TRBD1 TRBV18 many CASSGQLYNSPLHF TGTGCCAGCTCGGGACAGCTGTATAATTCACCCCTCCACTTT
TRBJ2-2 TRBD2 TRBV20-1 many CSARDSGGLAGVRTGELFF TGCAGTGCTAGAGACTCTGGAGGACTAGCGGGAGTCAGGACCGGGGAGCTGTTTTTT
TRBJ2-1 TRBD2 TRBV7-7 . CASSPHPVAGGPGGNEQFF TGTGCTAGCAGCCCCCACCCGGTAGCGGGAGGGCCGGGAGGTAATGAGCAGTTCTTC
TRBJ2-3 TRBD2 TRBV5-1 many CASSLGRSGGAAQYF TGCGCCAGCAGCTTGGGGCGTAGCGGGGGGGCGGCGCAGTATTTT
TRBJ1-5 . TRBV15 many CATSREAAYQPQHF TGTGCCACCAGCAGAGAGGCAGCTTATCAGCCCCAGCATTTT
TRBJ2-1 . TRBV10-3 many CAISGSSNNEQFF TGTGCCATCAGTGGTTCTAGTAACAATGAGCAGTTCTTC